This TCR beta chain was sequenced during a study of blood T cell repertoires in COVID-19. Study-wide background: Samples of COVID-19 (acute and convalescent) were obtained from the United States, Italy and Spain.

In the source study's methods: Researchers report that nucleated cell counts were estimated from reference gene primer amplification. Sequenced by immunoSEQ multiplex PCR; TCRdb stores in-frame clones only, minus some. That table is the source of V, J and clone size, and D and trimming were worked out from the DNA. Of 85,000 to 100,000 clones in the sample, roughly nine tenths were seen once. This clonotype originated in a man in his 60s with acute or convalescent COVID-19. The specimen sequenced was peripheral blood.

The DNA of the CDR3 is TGTGCCTGGGAGAAAACTCAGGAGGGGGCAGCTTTCTTT. This encodes CAWEKTQEGAAFF. This rearrangement joins TRBV30 to TRBJ1-1; 7 positions agree with TRBD1. The CDR3 is 13 amino acids. V was clipped by 5 bases and J by 10 bases; unmatched bases: 13. CDR1 is GTSNPN, CDR2 SVGIG, per germline (reference sequence).